This T cell receptor (beta chain) was identified in a study of control samples from healthy donors and cancer patients. The CDR3 sequence is 14 residues long. Germline-derived CDR1 and CDR2 are MNHEY and SVGAGI. The ends were cut back, 6 bases at V and 7 bases at J, with 15 bases in the middle. TCRdb's copy holds only in-frame clones and misses some; the assay was immunoSEQ multiplex PCR. This table has roughly 400,000 clones, more than 80% appearing once. The specimen sequenced was PBMCs. V gene TRBV6-5 combines with J gene TRBJ1-4; D uncertain. This TCR came from a man aged 35 to 55 with head and neck cancer. In DNA, the CDR3 is TGTGCCAGCAGCCGGGGAGGGTCTGCTGAAAAACTGTTTTTT. Residues: CASSRGGSAEKLFF.